The 27 T cell receptor beta chains below come from one sample, sequenced in a study of CD8+CD57+ T cells in acquired aplastic anemia (dated by TCRdb to between 2017 and 2018). The patients picked for sequencing were ones in whom flow cytometry had shown an expansion of CD8+CD57+ cells. Sequenced using an Illumina HiSeq 2000. TCR beta VDJ combination and CDR3 sequence profiling used genomic DNA as the template. TCRdb reran the public reads through fastp at Q25 and MiXCR, keeping productive beta chains. Identical CDR3 protein sequences are pooled into one entry, listed with their most common genes and DNA. The table for this sample lists fewer than 250,000 distinct CDR3 sequences; roughly half of them were counted only once. 6.5% to 8% of the sample rests with the top ten. Sequences were obtained from sorted CD4+, CD8+, or CD8+CD57+ T cells (not recorded which) from PBMCs. The receptors shown here come from a human donor with aplastic anemia.

This clonotype occurred many times. The chain joins TRBV7-3 to TRBJ2-5; 9 bases are shared with TRBD2. Per germline, CDR1 SGHTA and CDR2 FQGTGA. The CDR3 spans 15 residues. V lost 6 bases and J lost 4; bases outside the gene matches: 9. This CDR3 is CASSSSGTWGETQYF. Written as DNA, the CDR3 is TGTGCCAGCAGTTCTAGCGGGACTTGGGGAGAGACCCAGTACTTC.

This clonotype was seen many times. V is TRBV13 and J is TRBJ2-5; 13 nucleotides line up with TRBD2. Unmatched junction bases numbered 5, after V lost 4 bases and J lost 6 bases. The CDR3 runs 15 residues. Per the germline V gene, CDR1 is PRHDT and CDR2 is FYEKMQ (reference sequence). The chain's CDR3 is CASSSRTSGGQTQYF. The CDR3 DNA reads TGTGCCAGCAGCTCTAGGACTAGCGGGGGCCAGACCCAGTACTTC. The variable domain in full, with the rest retrieved from reference TRBV13 and TRBJ2-5, is AAGVIQSPRHLIKEKRETATLKCYPIPRHDTVYWYQQGPGQDPQFLISFYEKMQSDKGSIPDRFSAQQFSDYHSELNMSSLELGDSALYFCASSSRTSGGQTQYFGPGTRLLVL.

This clonotype was recorded many times. The V gene is TRBV29-1, the J gene TRBJ2-7, with 12 bases that match TRBD2. The CDR3 extends over 14 amino acids. V gave up 5 bases and J gave up 2 bases; unmatched junction bases: 4. Germline CDR1 reads SQVTM; CDR2 reads ANQGSEA. CDR3 residues: CSVRTSGKPYEQYF. The CDR3 nucleotides read TGCAGCGTTAGGACTAGCGGGAAACCCTACGAGCAGTACTTC.

The CDR3 reads CASSAGGSTYEQYF. The CDR3 DNA reads as TGTGCCAGCAGCGCAGGGGGCTCTACCTACGAGCAGTACTTC. The chain carries TRBV7-9 and TRBJ2-5; 8 nucleotides match TRBD1. The J call is in doubt because the DNA end fits TRBJ2-7 better. This CDR3 has 14 amino acids. Germline values: CDR1 SEHNR, CDR2 FQNEAQ (reference sequence).

The gene calls are TRBV7-3 and TRBJ1-2; D gene uncertain. V lost 6 bases and J 2 bases, leaving 10 bases between the germline ends. Germline-derived CDR1 and CDR2 are SGHTA and FQGTGA. The CDR3 extends over 13 amino acids. CDR3 in amino acids: CASSLKGNYGYTF. CDR3 DNA: TGTGCCAGCAGTCTTAAAGGGAACTATGGCTACACCTTC.

On this clonotype itself: One base away lies a much larger clone, so this may be a sequencing read error. This sequence joins TRBV10-3 and TRBJ1-4, with TRBD1 matching 10 bases. This CDR3 is 14 amino acids long. With V trimmed by 7 bases and J by 5 bases, 4 bases remained unmatched. Germline lookup yields CDR1 ENHRY and CDR2 SYGVKD. Here the CDR3 reads CAINPGQGNEKLFF. CDR3 nucleotides: TGTGCCATCAATCCGGGACAGGGGAATGAAAAACTGTTTTTT.

This clonotype was counted many times. The V gene is TRBV20-1, the J gene TRBJ2-3, with a weak D call TRBD2 (5 bases). Looked up from germline, CDR1 is DFQATT and CDR2 is SNEGSKA (reference sequence). The CDR3 consists of 18 residues. V gave up 0 bases and J gave up 3 bases, with 22 bases separating them. This chain's CDR3 is CSARDPLRRAPRTDTQYF. CDR3 in DNA: TGCAGTGCTAGAGATCCGCTACGGCGGGCCCCGCGGACAGATACGCAGTATTTT.

Ten or more counts support this clonotype. The CDR3 is CASSPQTSGDSYEQYF. The CDR3 coding sequence is TGTGCCAGCAGCCCTCAGACTAGCGGGGATTCCTACGAGCAGTACTTC. The chain combines TRBV4-2 with TRBJ2-7; 11 nucleotides match TRBD2. CDR1 is LGHNA, CDR2 YNFKEQ, per germline. This CDR3 spans 16 amino acids. Germline trimming cut 4 bases from V and 1 base from J; bases unmatched to any gene: 6.

The chain couples TRBV10-2 to TRBJ1-1; no clear D gene. V lost 7 bases and J lost 0, with 9 bases in between. CDR1 WSHSY and CDR2 SAAADI come from the germline V gene. This CDR3 has 13 amino acids. The CDR3: CASTPLMNTEAFF. Written as DNA, the CDR3 is TGCGCCAGCACCCCCTTAATGAACACTGAAGCTTTCTTT.

The chain couples TRBV5-4 to TRBJ2-3, with D possibly being TRBD1 or TRBD2 (5 bases each). Trimming stripped 2 bases from V and 0 bases from J, with 22 bases between. The CDR3 has 19 amino acids. Germline loops: CDR1 SGHNT, CDR2 YYREEE (reference sequence). CDR3 loop: CASSLYGPAQRGSTDTQYF. The CDR3 bases are TGTGCCAGCAGCTTATACGGGCCCGCCCAGAGGGGTAGCACAGATACGCAGTATTTT.

This sequence joins TRBV2 and TRBJ2-6; D is tentatively TRBD1 or TRBD2 (6 bases each). Germline-derived CDR1 and CDR2 are SNHLY and FYNNEI. Deletions cut 2 bases from V and 4 bases from J, with 9 bases between. The CDR3 runs 15 residues. CDR3 residues: CASSEPGAGANVLTF. The CDR3 DNA reads as TGTGCCAGCAGTGAACCGGGGGCAGGGGCCAACGTCCTGACTTTC. Drawing the rest from reference TRBV2 and TRBJ2-6, the complete variable domain is EPEVTQTPSHQVTQMGQEVILRCVPISNHLYFYWYRQILGQKVEFLVSFYNNEISEKSEIFDDQFSVERPDGSNFTLKIRSTKLEDSAMYFCASSEPGAGANVLTFGAGSRLTVL.

The V gene is TRBV20-1, the J gene TRBJ2-1, with 16 bases aligning to TRBD2. Germline values: CDR1 DFQATT, CDR2 SNEGSKA (reference sequence). With 5 bases clipped from V and 1 base from J, the junction kept 8 bases outside the gene matches. CDR3 length equals 18 residues. The CDR3 coding sequence is TGCAGTGCTTGCCGGGGACTAGCGGGAGGGCCGTCCTACAATGAGCAGTTCTTC. This translates into CSACRGLAGGPSYNEQFF.

This clonotype has a single count. This likely comes from a read error, as the CDR3 has no conserved phenylalanine or tryptophan at its end. V and J are TRBV7-2 and TRBJ2-1; D might be TRBD1 or TRBD2, each matching 6 bases. CDR3 length: 14 amino acids. V lost 4 bases and J lost 4, with 11 bases in between. Germline-derived CDR1 and CDR2 are SGHTA and FQGNSA. The CDR3 protein is CASSSRGPYNEQFL. The CDR3 region has the DNA TGTGCCAGCAGCTCCCGGGGGCCTTACAATGAGCAGTTCCTC.

This clonotype was counted once. This chain uses TRBV7-6 with TRBJ2-7; 11 nucleotides line up with TRBD2. Germline assignment: CDR1 SGHVS and CDR2 FNYEAQ. Trimming took 0 bases from V and 4 from J; bases not matched to a gene: 5. This CDR3 comprises 16 residues. CDR3 coding DNA: TGTGCCAGCAGCTTAGCTAGCGGGAGGGAGAGGTACGAGCAGTACTTC. Its translation: CASSLASGRERYEQYF.

The genes are TRBV6-4 and TRBJ2-5; TRBD2 aligns across 16 bases. This CDR3 contains 18 residues. CDR1 is MRHNA, CDR2 SNTAGT, per germline. The V gene end was trimmed by 3 bases and the J gene end by 4 bases; junction bases not matched to a gene: 8. The CDR3 is CASSEQGTSGGEGETQYF. In DNA, the CDR3 is TGTGCCAGCAGTGAGCAAGGGACTAGCGGGGGGGAGGGAGAGACCCAGTACTTC.

This clonotype was counted ten times or more. The rearrangement uses TRBV4-2 and TRBJ2-1; weak D call: TRBD2 (7 bases). The CDR3 totals 17 residues. Germline V lookup: CDR1 LGHNA, CDR2 YNFKEQ. V was cut by 5 bases and J by 3 bases, with 20 bases left in between. The CDR3 DNA is TGTGCCAGCAGCATAGCGTTAAAGGGGGGGCTCTACAATGAGCAGTTCTTC. Residues: CASSIALKGGLYNEQFF.

This clonotype occurred a few times. The chain is built from TRBV7-3 and TRBJ2-5; 9 bases line up with TRBD1. The CDR3 length is 14 residues. Germline V gene data show CDR1 as SGHTA and CDR2 as FQGTGA. The junction had 2 bases not matched to a gene; V was cut back by 5 bases and J by 1 base. The CDR3 sequence: CASSQTGGQETQYF. The DNA for the CDR3 is TGTGCCAGCAGCCAGACAGGGGGCCAAGAGACCCAGTACTTC.

The table lists this clonotype with many counts. The chain has TRBV20-1 and TRBJ1-2; tentatively, D is TRBD1 (6 bases). Germline V gives CDR1 DFQATT, CDR2 SNEGSKA (reference sequence). The length of the CDR3 is 13 residues. V lost 5 bases and J lost 4, with 14 bases in between. Here the CDR3 DNA reads TGCAGTGCTCTACCACAGGGTGGCTATGGCTACACCTTC. It codes for CSALPQGGYGYTF.

V gene TRBV15 combines with J gene TRBJ2-1; D might be TRBD2 (5 bases). CDR1 and CDR2 from the germline V gene are LNHNV and YYDKDF (reference sequence). CDR3 size: 14 residues. V was trimmed by 0 bases and J by 15 bases, leaving 18 bases between them. Written as DNA, the CDR3 is TGTGCCACCAGCAGAGATGTAGTGGACTCCTACGGGTTCTTC. This encodes CATSRDVVDSYGFF.

This clonotype was seen many times. The chain employs TRBV7-2 and TRBJ2-7, with 7 bases that match TRBD2. In germline, CDR1 is SGHTA, CDR2 FQGNSA. The CDR3 extends over 14 amino acids. Unmatched junction bases numbered 4, after V lost 3 bases and J lost 2 bases. CDR3 region: CASSFAGTTYEQYF. CDR3 nucleotide sequence: TGTGCCAGCAGCTTTGCCGGGACTACCTACGAGCAGTACTTC.

Turning to this clonotype: A much more abundant neighbour one base away suggests this may be a read error. The rearrangement uses TRBV11-1 and TRBJ1-1; no firm D call. This CDR3 spans 12 amino acids. Germline loops: CDR1 SGHAT, CDR2 FQDESV (reference sequence). For the CDR3, the DNA is TGTGCCGGCAGCTTAGTAGACACTGAAGCTTTCTTT. It yields the protein CAGSLVDTEAFF.

This clonotype has at least ten counts. The chain recombines TRBV6-5 with TRBJ1-1, with D perhaps TRBD1 (5 bases). CDR1 and CDR2 (germline): MNHEY, SVGAGI. The CDR3 covers 12 residues. The ends were cut back, 6 bases at V and 1 base at J, with 6 bases in the middle. The CDR3 reads CASRTANTEAFF. In DNA form, the CDR3 reads TGTGCCAGCAGGACAGCGAACACTGAAGCTTTCTTT.

In its sample, this clonotype was seen once. The rearrangement joins TRBV7-3 to TRBJ2-3, with 11 bases that match TRBD1. The CDR3 is 16 residues long. Germline V gives CDR1 SGHTA, CDR2 FQGTGA. J gave up 4 bases and V 4 bases, and 7 bases lay outside the gene matches. The DNA for the CDR3 is TGTGCCAGCAGCTCACCACGGGACAGGGGGGCAGATACGCAGTATTTT. Translating gives CASSSPRDRGADTQYF.

This clonotype appeared many times. The chain links TRBV6-1 to TRBJ1-2; D is possibly TRBD1 (5 bases). The length of the CDR3 is 15 residues. V was shortened by 2 bases and J by 6 bases, with 16 bases between the two germline ends. The germline gives CDR1 MNHNS, CDR2 SASEGT. As DNA, the CDR3 is TGTGCCAGCAGTGAATCCCGGGACGGATACGATGGCTACACCTTC. This encodes CASSESRDGYDGYTF.

The gene calls are TRBV7-2 and TRBJ2-7; weak D call: TRBD1 (5 bases). V was clipped by 3 bases and J by 6 bases, with 12 bases between them. The germline V gene has CDR1 SGHTA and CDR2 FQGNSA. CDR3 length equals 13 residues. The CDR3 DNA reads TGTGCCAGCAGCTTGGGGCAGGTCCGCGAGCAGTACGTC. It is translated as CASSLGQVREQYV.

The rearrangement links TRBV7-8 to TRBJ1-2; D not certain. Germline V gene data show CDR1 as SGHVS and CDR2 as FQNEAQ. The V gene lost 6 bases and the J gene lost 8 bases, with 13 bases spanning the gap. The CDR3 length is 12 residues. CDR3 bases: TGTGCCAGCAGTGAGGCTACCGTAGGCTACACCTTC. Protein product: CASSEATVGYTF. The complete variable domain, with remaining parts taken from reference TRBV7-8 and TRBJ1-2, reads GAGVSQSPRYKVAKRGQDVALRCDPISGHVSLFWYQQALGQGPEFLTYFQNEAQLDKSGLPSDRFFAERPEGSVSTLKIQRTQQEDSAVYLCASSEATVGYTFGSGTRLTVV.

The sample holds a few counts of this clonotype. This chain connects TRBV27 to TRBJ1-5, with D unclear. The CDR3 extends over 16 amino acids. Trimming took off 1 base at V and 4 bases at J, with 14 bases between the two ends. Germline assignment: CDR1 MNHEY and CDR2 SMNVEV (reference sequence). Here the CDR3 reads CASSLYGPPENQPQHF. The CDR3 DNA reads TGTGCCAGCAGTTTATACGGCCCCCCGGAGAATCAGCCCCAGCATTTT.